This entry lists 13 T cell receptor beta chains sequenced from one sample in a study of shared clonotypes between healthy human individuals (dated by TCRdb to the early 2020s). The library was prepared using the immunoSEQ multiplex PCR assay. The table comes from immuneACCESS by way of TCRdb, which keeps in-frame sequences with V and J called. Part of the clones is missing from these tables; in studies checked, under half for an unresolved V gene and the rest for unknown reasons. The sample table lists approximately 1.9 million clones, roughly 95% of them with a count of one. The ten top clones hold about 1.7% of the sample. CD8 naive samples were obtained by positive selection for CCR7 among CD45RO-negative cells, yielding a CD45RA+CCR7+ population from which TemRA cells were excluded. Sequencing was performed on naive CD8+ T cells from PBMCs. This specimen's cell subset or site label, per the study, means: CD45RA+CCR7+. The source is a man between 18 and 29 years old in good health. Some clones in this sample may be carry-over from other donors' samples.

This chain links TRBV28 with TRBJ2-3; 7 positions match TRBD1. The germline CDR1 and CDR2 sequences are MDHEN and SYDVKM. CDR3 length equals 13 residues. Losses at the gene ends were 10 bases for V and 0 bases for J; bases not matched to a gene: 4. CDR3 sequence: CATMGQSTDTQYF. The CDR3 nucleotides are TGTGCCACCATGGGACAGAGCACAGATACGCAGTATTTT.

CDR3 region: CASSVWSAANTGELFF. The CDR3 nucleotides are TGTGCCAGCAGCGTATGGTCAGCGGCGAACACCGGGGAGCTGTTTTTT. The genes are TRBV9 and TRBJ2-2, with a tentative D call TRBD2 (5 bases). Per the germline V gene, CDR1 is SGDLS and CDR2 is YYNGEE. Trimming pared 1 base from V and 0 bases from J, leaving 10 bases between. The length of the CDR3 is 16 residues. Together with reference TRBV9 and TRBJ2-2, the CDR3 gives the full variable domain: DSGVTQTPKHLITATGQRVTLRCSPRSGDLSVYWYQQSLDQGLQFLIQYYNGEERAKGNILERFSAQQFPDLHSELNLSSLELGDSALYFCASSVWSAANTGELFFGEGSRLTVL.

The V gene is TRBV27, the J gene TRBJ1-5, with D possibly TRBD1 on 6 matching bases. The CDR3 has 14 amino acids. The germline V and J ends were trimmed by 5 bases and 7 bases, with 15 bases remaining between them. Per germline, CDR1 MNHEY and CDR2 SMNVEV (reference sequence). CDR3 DNA sequence: TGTGCCAGCAGTGCACAGGGAGATAAACAGCCCCAGCATTTT. It encodes CASSAQGDKQPQHF.

This chain connects TRBV5-1 to TRBJ2-2, with a weak D call TRBD1 (5 bases). This CDR3 has 15 amino acids. Germline CDR1 SGHRS, CDR2 YFSETQ. V dropped 1 base and J dropped 2 bases, with 9 bases sitting between them. This CDR3 is CASSLYQGNTGELFF. In DNA form, the CDR3 reads TGCGCCAGCAGCTTGTACCAGGGTAACACCGGGGAGCTGTTTTTT.

This clone was observed a single time. The chain links TRBV28 to TRBJ2-7, with D possibly matching TRBD1 (6 bases). CDR1 MDHEN and CDR2 SYDVKM come from the germline V gene. Trimming took off 5 bases at V and 1 base at J, with 21 bases between the two ends. The CDR3 runs to 17 residues. This chain's CDR3 is CASSPGIDTGWSYEQYF. The CDR3 nucleotides are TGTGCCAGCAGTCCCGGGATTGATACAGGGTGGTCCTACGAGCAGTACTTC.

The rearrangement joins TRBV7-8 to TRBJ2-2, with 8 positions matching TRBD1. The CDR3 spans 16 residues. In germline, CDR1 is SGHVS, CDR2 FQNEAQ. V gave up 5 bases and J gave up 7 bases; unmatched junction bases: 12. The DNA for the CDR3 is TGTGCCAGCAGCACCGGGGGACAGGTGTTTGGCGGGGAGCTGTTTTTT. Encoded protein: CASSTGGQVFGGELFF.

V is TRBV6-4 and J is TRBJ1-5; possibly TRBD1 for D (6 bases). Trimming stripped 3 bases from V and 2 bases from J, with 20 bases between. This CDR3 spans 18 amino acids. CDR1 MRHNA and CDR2 SNTAGT come from the germline V gene. The CDR3 DNA reads TGTGCCAGCAGTGAAGGGGACACCATTCCTGGGGGCAATCAGCCCCAGCATTTT. Amino acids: CASSEGDTIPGGNQPQHF.

The chain combines TRBV15 with TRBJ2-1; D is perhaps TRBD2 (6 bases). V shed 4 bases and J shed 4 bases, with 17 bases lying between them. The CDR3 has 16 residues. Per the germline V gene, CDR1 is LNHNV and CDR2 is YYDKDF (reference sequence). DNA for the CDR3: TGTGCCACCAGCACTACCCGGGACTCCCCGTACAATGAGCAGTTCTTC. Protein sequence: CATSTTRDSPYNEQFF.

The chain joins TRBV13 to TRBJ2-7; D possibly uses TRBD1 or TRBD2 (5 bases each). The germline V gene has CDR1 PRHDT and CDR2 FYEKMQ (reference sequence). The CDR3 runs to 13 residues. The germline V and J ends were trimmed by 4 bases and 3 bases, with 10 bases remaining between them. The CDR3 nucleotides are TGTGCCAGCAGCTCGGGACGGTACTACGAGCAGTACTTC. Its protein is CASSSGRYYEQYF.

The rearrangement links TRBV18 to TRBJ2-3; 9 bases line up with TRBD2. This CDR3 has 17 amino acids. The germline V gene encodes CDR1 KGHSH and CDR2 LQKENI. V was pared by 2 bases and J by 5 bases, with 11 bases of the junction left unmatched. CDR3 in amino acids: CASSPSVSGSRGDTQYF. As DNA, the CDR3 is TGTGCCAGCTCACCATCGGTTAGCGGGAGCCGGGGAGATACGCAGTATTTT. Together with reference TRBV18 and TRBJ2-3, the CDR3 gives the full variable domain: NAGVMQNPRHLVRRRGQEARLRCSPMKGHSHVYWYRQLPEEGLKFMVYLQKENIIDESGMPKERFSAEFPKEGPSILRIQQVVRGDSAAYFCASSPSVSGSRGDTQYFGPGTRLTVL.

The rearrangement uses TRBV28 and TRBJ2-5; TRBD1 might be the D (5 bases). The CDR3 consists of 14 residues. Deletions cut 6 bases from V and 4 bases from J, with 15 bases between. In germline, CDR1 is MDHEN, CDR2 SYDVKM. The CDR3 DNA reads as TGTGCCAGCAGCCCATTTAGGGGTTCAGAGACCCAGTACTTC. Residues: CASSPFRGSETQYF.

The J gene is TRBJ2-3, the V gene TRBV19, with 12 bases lining up with TRBD2. CDR1 and CDR2 (germline): LNHDA, SQIVND (reference sequence). The CDR3 has 13 amino acids. Here the CDR3 DNA reads TGTTCTTCTAGCGGGAGGGCCGGGGATACGCAGTATTTT. This gives the protein CSSSGRAGDTQYF.

In the case of this clone: This sample also contains other DNA sequences that code for the same CDR3. The genes are TRBV28 and TRBJ2-1; maybe TRBD1 (5 bases). Trimming took off 4 bases at V and 1 base at J, with 11 bases between the two ends. CDR1 and CDR2 from the germline V gene are MDHEN and SYDVKM. This CDR3 region has 15 residues. The CDR3 sequence: CASSSQGASYNEQFF. As DNA, the CDR3 is TGTGCCAGCAGTTCTCAAGGGGCTTCCTACAATGAGCAGTTCTTC.